One and the same sample provided the 24 T cell receptor beta chains below, sequenced in a study of CD8+ T cells in alopecia areata. As the sequencing template, cDNA was produced by extracting RNA and reverse transcribing it. Only in-frame clones appear in the TCRdb table, and some are missing; sequencing was by immunoSEQ multiplex PCR. This sample yields about 180,000 clones, of which 50% to 60% are seen a single time; roughly 14% belongs to the top ten. The specimen comprised CD4+ T cells sorted from blood, sampled at week 0. The receptors derive from a human donor with alopecia areata.

The gene calls are TRBV9 and TRBJ2-3; D is perhaps TRBD1 (5 bases). Trimming stripped 4 bases from V and 2 bases from J, with 8 bases between. This CDR3 is built from 13 residues. The germline V gene has CDR1 SGDLS and CDR2 YYNGEE. The DNA for the CDR3 is TGTGCCAGCAGCATGGACATCACAGATACGCAGTATTTT. Translated, it gives CASSMDITDTQYF.

The chain couples TRBV7-2 to TRBJ2-7, with D perhaps matching TRBD2 (6 bases). This CDR3 is built from 15 residues. Germline V gives CDR1 SGHTA, CDR2 FQGNSA. The V and J ends lost 5 bases and 1 base respectively, with 15 bases between them. The CDR3 DNA sequence: TGTGCCAGCAGCGTATCCGGGACTCGGTCCTACGAGCAGTACTTC. It specifies CASSVSGTRSYEQYF.

V gene TRBV30 combines with J gene TRBJ2-1; TRBD2 matches 14 bases. Unmatched junction bases numbered 11, after V lost 3 bases and J lost 1 base. This CDR3 region has 19 residues. The germline CDR1 and CDR2 sequences are GTSNPN and SVGIG (reference sequence). As DNA, the CDR3 is TGTGCCTGGAGCCGGACTAGCGGGGGGCCGACGCGTTCCTACAATGAGCAGTTCTTC. Residues: CAWSRTSGGPTRSYNEQFF. Full variable domain (rest looked up from reference TRBV30 and TRBJ2-1): SQTIHQWPATLVQPVGSPLSLECTVEGTSNPNLYWYRQAAGRGLQLLFYSVGIGQISSEVPQNLSASRPQDRQFILSSKKLLLSDSGFYLCAWSRTSGGPTRSYNEQFFGPGTRLTVL.

This chain connects TRBV11-2 to TRBJ2-5, with a weak D call TRBD2 (5 bases). The CDR3 is 13 residues long. Trimming stripped 5 bases from V and 5 bases from J, with 12 bases between. The germline CDR1 and CDR2 sequences are SGHAT and FQNNGV. The CDR3 nucleotides are TGTGCCAGCAGCCCCAGGACTTGGGAGACCCAGTACTTC. This gives the protein CASSPRTWETQYF.

The rearrangement links TRBV25-1 to TRBJ1-4, with no clear D. The V end lost 1 base, the J end lost 4 bases, and 7 bases lay between the germline ends. CDR3 size: 14 residues. In germline, CDR1 is MGHDK, CDR2 SYGVNS. The CDR3 nucleotides read TGTGCCAGCAGTGAATTTGCGGATAATGAAAAACTGTTTTTT. Amino acids: CASSEFADNEKLFF.

This clone was seen a handful of times. The chain couples TRBV11-3 to TRBJ1-1, with D unresolved. This CDR3 is built from 13 residues. Trimming left V 5 bases short and J 7 bases short, with 14 bases between. Germline V CDR1 and CDR2: SGHNT, YENEEA. Here the CDR3 reads CASSPRRDVEAFF. CDR3 in DNA: TGTGCCAGCAGCCCGCGAAGAGATGTTGAAGCTTTCTTT.

This chain uses TRBV5-6 with TRBJ2-5; D gene uncertain. Germline V lookup: CDR1 SGHDT, CDR2 YYEEEE. The CDR3 has 12 residues. V lost 4 bases and J lost 2, with 6 bases in between. The DNA of the CDR3 is TGTGCCAGCAGCCTGGTTCAAGAGACCCAGTACTTC. Its translation is CASSLVQETQYF. The whole variable domain, remainder taken from reference TRBV5-6 and TRBJ2-5, is DAGVTQSPTHLIKTRGQQVTLRCSPKSGHDTVSWYQQALGQGPQFIFQYYEEEERQRGNFPDRFSGHQFPNYSSELNVNALLLGDSALYLCASSLVQETQYFGPGTRLLVL.

For the CDR3, the DNA is TGTGCCTGGAATCGACAGCCCTACGAGCAGTACTTC. Translating gives CAWNRQPYEQYF. The chain employs TRBV30 and TRBJ2-7; possibly TRBD1 for D (5 bases). V lost 4 bases, J lost 2 bases, and 9 bases lay in between. Germline V CDR1 and CDR2: GTSNPN, SVGIG (reference sequence). CDR3 length: 12 residues.

The chain carries TRBV4-1 and TRBJ2-2, with D unresolved. The CDR3 consists of 12 residues. Trimming shortened V by 2 bases and J by 6 bases, and 4 bases separated the two germline ends. Germline CDR1 reads MGHRA; CDR2 reads YSYEKL. CDR3: CASSQLPGELFF. For the CDR3, the DNA is TGCGCCAGCAGCCAACTACCCGGGGAGCTGTTTTTT.

This clone was seen only once. The chain carries TRBV29-1 and TRBJ2-2; no clear D gene. Germline V gene data show CDR1 as SQVTM and CDR2 as ANQGSEA. The CDR3 spans 11 residues. V dropped 7 bases and J dropped 6 bases, with 9 bases sitting between them. The CDR3 protein is CSGSVAGELFF. CDR3 DNA sequence: TGCAGCGGTAGTGTAGCCGGGGAGCTGTTTTTT.

V and J are TRBV30 and TRBJ1-5; 9 bases are shared with TRBD1. V dropped 1 base and J dropped 3; count of bases not matched to a gene: 4. CDR3 length equals 15 residues. Germline V lookup: CDR1 GTSNPN, CDR2 SVGIG (reference sequence). CDR3 residues: CAWSAGTGFNQPQHF. CDR3 DNA sequence: TGTGCCTGGAGTGCAGGGACAGGGTTCAATCAGCCCCAGCATTTT.

The gene calls are TRBV29-1 and TRBJ1-1; perhaps TRBD1 as D (5 bases). Germline loops: CDR1 SQVTM, CDR2 ANQGSEA. Trimming stripped 4 bases from V and 1 base from J, with 10 bases between. The CDR3 sequence is 13 residues long. CDR3 nucleotides: TGCAGCGTTGGGGGACGCCAGAACACTGAAGCTTTCTTT. Translation gives CSVGGRQNTEAFF.

The chain couples TRBV5-1 to TRBJ2-5; the match to TRBD2 covers 7 bases. The V and J ends lost 4 bases and 2 bases, in that order; junction bases with no gene match: 5. Germline CDR1 is SGHRS and CDR2 is YFSETQ. The CDR3 runs to 14 residues. The CDR3 bases are TGCGCCAGCAGCACCCCGGGGGGACAAGAGACCCAGTACTTC. Translation gives CASSTPGGQETQYF.

The J gene is TRBJ2-3, the V gene TRBV25-1, with 11 nucleotides matching TRBD2. This CDR3 region has 16 residues. Per the germline V gene, CDR1 is MGHDK and CDR2 is SYGVNS. Trimming removed 8 bases from V and 2 bases from J; junction bases left unmatched: 9. CDR3 sequence (DNA): TGTGCCAGCCGAGGTGAGACTAGCGGGGACACAGATACGCAGTATTTT. Translating gives CASRGETSGDTDTQYF.

The J gene is TRBJ2-3, the V gene TRBV27; D not resolved. The CDR3 length is 18 residues. The germline CDR1 and CDR2 sequences are MNHEY and SMNVEV (reference sequence). V was pared by 4 bases and J by 0 bases, with 20 bases between. The CDR3 loop is CASSSHRTNALSTDTQYF. CDR3 nucleotides: TGTGCCAGCAGTTCTCACAGAACCAACGCCCTAAGCACAGATACGCAGTATTTT.

A few counts support this clone. CDR3 sequence: CASVRGSQETQYF. CDR3 in DNA: TGTGCCAGCGTCCGGGGGAGCCAAGAGACCCAGTACTTC. The rearrangement joins TRBV11-2 to TRBJ2-5; D might be TRBD2 (6 bases). Germline CDR1 SGHAT, CDR2 FQNNGV. Trimming left V 8 bases short and J 1 base short, with 11 bases between. The CDR3 length is 13 residues.

This clone was seen a few times. V gene TRBV2 combines with J gene TRBJ1-2; D not certain. Trimming removed 5 bases at V and 5 bases at J, with 6 bases between. In germline, CDR1 is SNHLY, CDR2 FYNNEI. The CDR3 contains 11 residues. In nucleotides, the CDR3 is TGTGCCAGCAGTACCGGTTATGGCTACACCTTC. It is translated as CASSTGYGYTF.

The chain joins TRBV5-1 to TRBJ2-2; a weak D match, TRBD1 (5 bases). The CDR3 sequence is 15 residues long. V was shortened by 3 bases and J by 2 bases, with 11 bases between the two germline ends. Looked up from germline, CDR1 is SGHRS and CDR2 is YFSETQ. The DNA of the CDR3 is TGCGCCAGCAGCTCGTTAAGGGGAAACACCGGGGAGCTGTTTTTT. Translating gives CASSSLRGNTGELFF.

The genes are TRBV9 and TRBJ1-5; D is undetermined. Germline values: CDR1 SGDLS, CDR2 YYNGEE. The CDR3 runs 14 residues. V shed 7 bases and J shed 11 bases, with 22 bases lying between them. In DNA form, the CDR3 reads TGTGCCAGCTCCCCGTCACCGGAACCGATCGCCCAGCATTTT. It encodes CASSPSPEPIAQHF. Complete variable domain (other parts from reference TRBV9 and TRBJ1-5): DSGVTQTPKHLITATGQRVTLRCSPRSGDLSVYWYQQSLDQGLQFLIQYYNGEERAKGNILERFSAQQFPDLHSELNLSSLELGDSALYFCASSPSPEPIAQHFGDGTRLSIL.

The chain has TRBV23-1 and TRBJ2-5, with TRBD1 matching over 8 bases. TRBV23-1 is annotated as an ORF whose role is uncertain. The length of the CDR3 is 17 residues. The trim removed 4 bases at V and 5 bases at J, leaving 15 bases unmatched. Written as DNA, the CDR3 is TGCGCCAGCAGTCGAGCCCCTCAAGGACAGGGCGGGGAGACCCAGTACTTC. Translating gives CASSRAPQGQGGETQYF.

The chain carries TRBV11-3 and TRBJ1-1; 7 bases fit TRBD1. Trimming took 3 bases from V and 6 from J; bases not matched to a gene: 7. CDR1 is SGHNT, CDR2 YENEEA, per germline. The CDR3 has 14 residues. The CDR3 DNA is TGTGCCAGCAGCTTGGACAGGTCTTTGGCTGAAGCTTTCTTT. It encodes CASSLDRSLAEAFF.

The rearrangement uses TRBV29-1 and TRBJ1-2; no reliable D call. From germline, CDR1 is SQVTM and CDR2 ANQGSEA. This CDR3 has 14 residues. Trimming took 3 bases from V and 4 from J, leaving 15 bases between them. The CDR3 sequence: CSVDRPGSTYGYTF. CDR3 in DNA: TGCAGCGTTGATCGCCCGGGAAGCACCTATGGCTACACCTTC.

V gene TRBV5-6 combines with J gene TRBJ2-7, with D perhaps matching TRBD1 (5 bases). Trimming stripped 4 bases from V and 0 bases from J, with 11 bases between. This CDR3 is 14 amino acids long. Per the germline V gene, CDR1 is SGHDT and CDR2 is YYEEEE. CDR3 DNA: TGTGCCAGCAGCACATACAGGCTCTCCTACGAGCAGTACTTC. Protein sequence: CASSTYRLSYEQYF.

The chain couples TRBV2 to TRBJ2-3; D unclear. This CDR3 has 10 residues. V was shortened by 10 bases and J by 6 bases, with 8 bases between the two germline ends. The V gene's germline CDR1 is SNHLY and CDR2 FYNNEI. The CDR3 region is CATVWDTQYF. CDR3 sequence (DNA): TGTGCCACCGTCTGGGATACGCAGTATTTT.